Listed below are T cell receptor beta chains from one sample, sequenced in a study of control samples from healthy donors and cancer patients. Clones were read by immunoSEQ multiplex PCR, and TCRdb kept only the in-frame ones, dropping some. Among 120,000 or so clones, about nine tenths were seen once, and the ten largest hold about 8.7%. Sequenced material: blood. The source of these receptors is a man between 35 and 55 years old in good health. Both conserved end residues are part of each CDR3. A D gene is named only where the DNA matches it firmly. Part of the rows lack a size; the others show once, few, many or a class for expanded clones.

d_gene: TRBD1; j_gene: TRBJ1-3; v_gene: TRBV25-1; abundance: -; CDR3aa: CASSGDRVPGNTIYF; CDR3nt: TGTGCCAGCAGTGGGGACAGGGTGCCTGGAAACACCATATATTTT
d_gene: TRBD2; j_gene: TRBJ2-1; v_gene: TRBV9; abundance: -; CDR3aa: CASSPSLAGLFF; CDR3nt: TGTGCCAGCAGCCCCTCATTAGCGGGTCTGTTCTTC
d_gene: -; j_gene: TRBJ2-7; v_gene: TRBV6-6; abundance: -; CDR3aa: CASSYGLYEQYF; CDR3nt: TGTGCCAGCAGTTATGGACTGTACGAGCAGTACTTC
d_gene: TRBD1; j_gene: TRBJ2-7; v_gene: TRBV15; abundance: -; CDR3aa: CATRGSGQVYEQYF; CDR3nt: TGTGCCACCAGAGGATCGGGACAGGTCTACGAGCAGTACTTC
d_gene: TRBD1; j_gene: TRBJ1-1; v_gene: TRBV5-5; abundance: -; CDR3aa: CASSLKPGQGMAEAFF; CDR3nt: TGTGCCAGCAGCTTAAAGCCGGGACAGGGCATGGCTGAAGCTTTCTTT
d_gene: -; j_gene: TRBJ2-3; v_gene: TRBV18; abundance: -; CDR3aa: CASSPTGPPPRTDTQYF; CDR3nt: TGTGCCAGCTCACCTACCGGGCCCCCTCCCCGCACAGATACGCAGTATTTT
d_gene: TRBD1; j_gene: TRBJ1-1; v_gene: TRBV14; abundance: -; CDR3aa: CASSRTGNTEAFF; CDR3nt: TGTGCCAGCAGCAGGACAGGAAACACTGAAGCTTTCTTT
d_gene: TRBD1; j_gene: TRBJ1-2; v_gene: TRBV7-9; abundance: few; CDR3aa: CASSSTGYGYTF; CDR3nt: TGTGCCAGCAGCTCGACAGGGTATGGCTACACCTTC
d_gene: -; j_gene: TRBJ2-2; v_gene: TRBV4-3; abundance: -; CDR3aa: CASSQGRGGTGELFF; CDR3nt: TGCGCCAGCAGCCAAGGCAGGGGAGGCACCGGGGAGCTGTTTTTT
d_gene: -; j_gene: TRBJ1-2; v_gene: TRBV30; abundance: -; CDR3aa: CAWARAGTVNYGYTF; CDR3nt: TGTGCCTGGGCGAGGGCAGGCACTGTAAACTATGGCTACACCTTC
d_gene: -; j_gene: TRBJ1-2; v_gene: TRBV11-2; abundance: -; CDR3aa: CASSRDSGRYGYTF; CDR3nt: TGTGCCAGCAGCAGAGACAGTGGACGGTATGGCTACACCTTC
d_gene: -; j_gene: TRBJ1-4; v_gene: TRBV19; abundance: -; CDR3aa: CASSMTQTNEKLFF; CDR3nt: TGTGCCAGTAGTATGACGCAGACGAATGAAAAACTGTTTTTT
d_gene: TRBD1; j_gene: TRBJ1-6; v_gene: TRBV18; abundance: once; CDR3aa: CASSLGQGSPPLHF; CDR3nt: TGTGCCAGCTCACTCGGACAGGGTAGTCCACCCCTCCACTTT
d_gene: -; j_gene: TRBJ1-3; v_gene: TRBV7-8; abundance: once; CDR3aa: CASSYGAVGARGNTIYF; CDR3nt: TGTGCCAGCAGCTACGGAGCAGTAGGGGCTCGGGGGAACACCATATATTTT
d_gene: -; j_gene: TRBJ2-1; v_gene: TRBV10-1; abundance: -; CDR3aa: CASSESRLASNNEQFF; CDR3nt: TGCGCCAGCAGTGAGTCGCGTCTAGCGAGCAACAATGAGCAGTTCTTC
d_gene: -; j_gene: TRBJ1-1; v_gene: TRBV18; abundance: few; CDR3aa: CASSPGMGRGRTEAFF; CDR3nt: TGTGCCAGCTCACCGGGTATGGGCAGGGGAAGGACTGAAGCTTTCTTT
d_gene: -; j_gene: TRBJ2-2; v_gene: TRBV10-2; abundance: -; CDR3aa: CASRLGGSNGELFF; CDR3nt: TGCGCCAGCAGGTTGGGGGGCTCAAACGGGGAGCTGTTTTTT
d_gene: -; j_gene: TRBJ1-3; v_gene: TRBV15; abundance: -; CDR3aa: CATSRVGSGNTIYF; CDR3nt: TGTGCCACCAGCAGAGTCGGTTCTGGAAACACCATATATTTT
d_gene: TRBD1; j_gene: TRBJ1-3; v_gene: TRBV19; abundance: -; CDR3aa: CASSMGTGRSGNTIYF; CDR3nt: TGTGCCAGTAGTATGGGGACAGGCCGATCTGGAAACACCATATATTTT
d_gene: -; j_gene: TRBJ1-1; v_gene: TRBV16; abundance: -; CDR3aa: CASSNRKGSNTEAFF; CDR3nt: TGTGCCAGCAGCAACCGGAAGGGTTCGAACACTGAAGCTTTCTTT
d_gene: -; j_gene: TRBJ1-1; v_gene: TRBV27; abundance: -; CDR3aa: CASSLRGMDMNTEAFF; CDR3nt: TGTGCCAGCAGTTTACGGGGAATGGACATGAACACTGAAGCTTTCTTT
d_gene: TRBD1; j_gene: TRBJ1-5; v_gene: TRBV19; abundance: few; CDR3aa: CASTSYRGSGQPQHF; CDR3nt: TGTGCCAGTACCTCATACAGGGGCTCAGGTCAGCCCCAGCATTTT
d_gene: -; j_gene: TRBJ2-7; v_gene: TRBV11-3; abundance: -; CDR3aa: CASSLGSLGREQYF; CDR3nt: TGTGCCAGCAGCTTAGGCTCTCTGGGAAGGGAGCAGTACTTC
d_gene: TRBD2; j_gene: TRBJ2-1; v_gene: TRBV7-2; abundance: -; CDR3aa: CASSPTSGGGFNEQFF; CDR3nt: TGTGCCAGCAGCCCTACTAGCGGGGGAGGTTTCAATGAGCAGTTCTTC
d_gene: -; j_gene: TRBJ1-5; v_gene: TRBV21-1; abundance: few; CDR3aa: CASSKNSSNQPQHF; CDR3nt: TGTGCCAGCAGCAAAAATAGCAGCAATCAGCCCCAGCATTTT
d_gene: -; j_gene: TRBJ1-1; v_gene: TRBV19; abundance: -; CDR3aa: CASSGRAYTEAFF; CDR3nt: TGTGCCAGTAGTGGCAGGGCCTACACTGAAGCTTTCTTT
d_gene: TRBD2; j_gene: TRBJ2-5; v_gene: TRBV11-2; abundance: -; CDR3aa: CASSSHGGGSSETQYF; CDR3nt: TGTGCCAGCAGCTCACACGGGGGGGGTTCAAGTGAGACCCAGTACTTC
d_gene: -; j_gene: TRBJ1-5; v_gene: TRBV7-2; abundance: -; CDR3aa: CASSLDPLQPQHF; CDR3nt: TGTGCCAGCAGCTTAGACCCGCTCCAGCCCCAGCATTTT
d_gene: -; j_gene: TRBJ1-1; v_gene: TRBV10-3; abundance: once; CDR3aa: CAISESPGKGPNTEAFF; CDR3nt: TGTGCCATCAGTGAGTCCCCAGGGAAGGGACCCAACACTGAAGCTTTCTTT
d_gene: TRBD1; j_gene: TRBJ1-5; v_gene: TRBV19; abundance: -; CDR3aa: CAVQGDSNQPQHF; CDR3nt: TGTGCCGTGCAGGGGGATAGCAATCAGCCCCAGCATTTT
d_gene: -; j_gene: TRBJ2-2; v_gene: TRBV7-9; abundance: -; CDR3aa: CASSPQRGDPGELFF; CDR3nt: TGTGCCAGCAGCCCCCAAAGGGGGGATCCGGGGGAGCTGTTTTTT
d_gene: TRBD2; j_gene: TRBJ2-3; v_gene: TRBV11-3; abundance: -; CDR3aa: CASSSGRGDTDTQYF; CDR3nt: TGTGCCAGCAGCTCGGGGCGGGGGGACACAGATACGCAGTATTTT
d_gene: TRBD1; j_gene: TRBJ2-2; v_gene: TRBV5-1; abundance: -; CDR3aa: CASRPGTGNTGELFF; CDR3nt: TGCGCCAGCCGTCCCGGGACAGGGAACACCGGGGAGCTGTTTTTT
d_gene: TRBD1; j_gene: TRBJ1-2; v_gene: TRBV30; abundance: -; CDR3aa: CAWVGGQGVYNYGYTF; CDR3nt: TGTGCCTGGGTGGGAGGACAGGGGGTTTATAACTATGGCTACACCTTC
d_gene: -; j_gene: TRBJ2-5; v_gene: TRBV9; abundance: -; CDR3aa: CASSARPGQETQYF; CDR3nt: TGTGCCAGCAGCGCCCGCCCGGGTCAAGAGACCCAGTACTTC
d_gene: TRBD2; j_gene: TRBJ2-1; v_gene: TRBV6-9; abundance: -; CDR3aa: CASSVGGGNEQFF; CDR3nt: TGTGCCAGCAGTGTGGGGGGGGGTAATGAGCAGTTCTTC
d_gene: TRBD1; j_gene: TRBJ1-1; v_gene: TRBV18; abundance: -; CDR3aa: CASSLTGDTEAFF; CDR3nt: TGTGCCAGCTCTTTGACAGGGGACACTGAAGCTTTCTTT
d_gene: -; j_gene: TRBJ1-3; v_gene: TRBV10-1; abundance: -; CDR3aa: CASFSGTARFSGNTIYF; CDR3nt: TGCGCCAGTTTCAGCGGGACCGCCCGTTTCTCTGGAAACACCATATATTTT
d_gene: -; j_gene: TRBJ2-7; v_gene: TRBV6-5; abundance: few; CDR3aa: CASSYSISPSYEQYF; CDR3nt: TGTGCCAGCAGTTACTCGATCTCACCATCCTACGAGCAGTACTTC
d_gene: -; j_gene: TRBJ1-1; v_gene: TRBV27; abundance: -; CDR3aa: CASSITSGVAEAFF; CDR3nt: TGTGCCAGCAGTATTACGTCAGGGGTGGCTGAAGCTTTCTTT
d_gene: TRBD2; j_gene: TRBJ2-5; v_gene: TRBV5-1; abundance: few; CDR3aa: CASSLALGGGDGETQYF; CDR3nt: TGCGCCAGCAGCTTGGCCCTCGGGGGGGGCGACGGGGAGACCCAGTACTTC
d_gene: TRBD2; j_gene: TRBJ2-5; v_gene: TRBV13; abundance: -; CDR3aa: CASSLNAGTSSQETQYF; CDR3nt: TGTGCCAGCAGCTTAAATGCCGGGACTAGCTCCCAAGAGACCCAGTACTTC
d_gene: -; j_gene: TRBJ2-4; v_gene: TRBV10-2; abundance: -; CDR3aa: CASRETGTQNIQYF; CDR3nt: TGCGCCAGCAGAGAAACCGGGACTCAAAACATTCAGTACTTC
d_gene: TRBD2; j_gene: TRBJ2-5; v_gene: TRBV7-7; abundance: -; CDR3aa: CASRSLAGVTQYF; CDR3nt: TGTGCCAGCAGGTCGCTAGCGGGCGTGACCCAGTACTTC
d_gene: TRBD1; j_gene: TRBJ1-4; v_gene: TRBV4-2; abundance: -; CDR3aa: CASSQWIGGGSNEKLFF; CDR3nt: TGTGCCAGCAGCCAATGGATAGGGGGCGGCTCTAATGAAAAACTGTTTTTT
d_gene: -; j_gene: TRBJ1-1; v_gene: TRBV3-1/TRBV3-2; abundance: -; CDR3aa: CASSQEGTKVGGDPEAFF; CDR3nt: TGTGCCAGCAGCCAAGAGGGCACCAAGGTAGGGGGGGACCCTGAAGCTTTCTTT
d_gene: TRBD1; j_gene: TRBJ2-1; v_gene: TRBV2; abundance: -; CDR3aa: CAWIGRGRPNEQFF; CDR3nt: TGTGCTTGGATAGGCAGGGGGCGTCCAAATGAGCAGTTCTTC
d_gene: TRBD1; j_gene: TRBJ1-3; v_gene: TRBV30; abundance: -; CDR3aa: CAWSTGGGGNTIYF; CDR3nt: TGTGCCTGGAGTACAGGGGGCGGTGGAAACACCATATATTTT
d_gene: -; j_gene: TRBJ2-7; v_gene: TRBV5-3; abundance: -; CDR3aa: CARSLTDYSYEQYF; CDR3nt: TGTGCCAGAAGCTTGACAGACTACTCCTACGAGCAGTACTTC
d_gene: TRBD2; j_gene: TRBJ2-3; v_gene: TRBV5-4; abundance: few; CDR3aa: CASSLGSWSGGASDTQYF; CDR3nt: TGTGCCAGCAGCTTGGGGTCCTGGAGCGGGGGGGCCTCAGATACGCAGTATTTT
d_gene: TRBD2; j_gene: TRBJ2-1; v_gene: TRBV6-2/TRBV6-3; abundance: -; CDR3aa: CASSGGAISNEQFF; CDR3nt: TGTGCCAGCAGCGGGGGGGCCATTTCCAATGAGCAGTTCTTC
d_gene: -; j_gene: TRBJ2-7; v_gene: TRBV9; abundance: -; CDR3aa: CASSAHQGSYEQYF; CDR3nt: TGTGCCAGCAGCGCTCATCAGGGCTCCTACGAGCAGTACTTC
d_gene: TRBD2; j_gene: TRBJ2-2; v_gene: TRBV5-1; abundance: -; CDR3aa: CASSLERGAIGELFF; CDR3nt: TGCGCCAGCAGCTTGGAGCGGGGGGCGATCGGGGAGCTGTTTTTT
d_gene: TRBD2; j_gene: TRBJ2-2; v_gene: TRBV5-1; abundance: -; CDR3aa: CASSVTSGGATGELFF; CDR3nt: TGCGCCAGCAGCGTAACTAGCGGGGGGGCCACCGGGGAGCTGTTTTTT
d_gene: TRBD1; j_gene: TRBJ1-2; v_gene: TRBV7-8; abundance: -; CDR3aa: CASSPDREMDGYTF; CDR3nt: TGTGCCAGCAGCCCGGACAGGGAGATGGATGGCTACACCTTC
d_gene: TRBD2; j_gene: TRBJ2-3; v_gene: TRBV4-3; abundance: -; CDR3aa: CASSQGWGTSSTDTQYF; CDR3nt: TGCGCCAGCAGCCAAGGGTGGGGGACTAGTAGCACAGATACGCAGTATTTT
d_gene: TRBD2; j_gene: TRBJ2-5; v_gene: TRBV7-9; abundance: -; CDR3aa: CASSYEGGRETQYF; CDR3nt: TGTGCCAGCAGCTATGAGGGCGGGAGGGAGACCCAGTACTTC
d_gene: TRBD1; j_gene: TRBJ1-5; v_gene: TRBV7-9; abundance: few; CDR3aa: CASSGQDNQPQHF; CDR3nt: TGTGCCAGCAGCGGACAGGACAATCAGCCCCAGCATTTT
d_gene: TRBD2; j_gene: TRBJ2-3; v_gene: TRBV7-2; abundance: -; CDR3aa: CASTLRLAGAPDTQYF; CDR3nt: TGTGCCAGCACCTTGAGGCTAGCGGGGGCCCCCGATACGCAGTATTTT